This TCR beta chain is drawn from a study of beta chain features in type 1 diabetes. Notes on the study in general: Across all four CD4+ subsets, people with type 1 diabetes showed modestly shorter TCRB CDR3s.

The CDR3 is 14 residues long. CDR1 and CDR2 (germline): SGHTA, FQGNSA. The V segment lost 5 bases and the J segment 4 bases; nucleotides outside the gene matches: 2. One heparinised draw of blood, averaging about 110 mL, came from each donor. Sorted populations all exceeded 98% purity. This clone has only a few counts. Its antigen is as yet unknown. TCRB transcripts that were expressed got sequenced, as all of the isolated RNA had been reverse transcribed. TCRdb's table, derived via immunoSEQ multiplex PCR, lists solely in-frame clones and lacks some. The top ten hold roughly 0.99% of the sample, which has fewer than 400,000 clones, around 9.3% seen once.

The chain links TRBV7-2 to TRBJ1-6, with TRBD1 identical over 7 bases. The origin of this receptor is a man aged 25-45 years with type 1 diabetes. Input material: central memory CD4+ T cells from blood. The CDR3 DNA follows: TGTGCCAGCAGCCCGGGACAGTATAATTCACCCCTCCACTTT. This encodes CASSPGQYNSPLHF. Full variable domain (remainder filled in from reference TRBV7-2 and TRBJ1-6): GAGVSQSPSNKVTEKGKDVELRCDPISGHTALYWYRQSLGQGLEFLIYFQGNSAPDKSGLPSDRFSAERTGGSVSTLTIQRTQQEDSAVYLCASSPGQYNSPLHFGNGTRLTVT.